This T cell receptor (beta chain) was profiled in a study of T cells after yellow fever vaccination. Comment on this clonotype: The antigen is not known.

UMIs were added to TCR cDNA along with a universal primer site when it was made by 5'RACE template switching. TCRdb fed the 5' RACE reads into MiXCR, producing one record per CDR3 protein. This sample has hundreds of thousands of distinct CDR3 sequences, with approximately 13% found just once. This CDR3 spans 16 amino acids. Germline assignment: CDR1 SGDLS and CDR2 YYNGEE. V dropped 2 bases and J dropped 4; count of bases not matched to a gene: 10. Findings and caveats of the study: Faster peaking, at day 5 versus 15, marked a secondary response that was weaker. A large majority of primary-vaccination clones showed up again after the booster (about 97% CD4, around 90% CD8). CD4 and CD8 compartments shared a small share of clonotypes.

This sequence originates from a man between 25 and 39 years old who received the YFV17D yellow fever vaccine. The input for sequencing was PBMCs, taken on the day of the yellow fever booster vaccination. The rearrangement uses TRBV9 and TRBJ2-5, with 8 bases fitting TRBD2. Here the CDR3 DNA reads TGTGCCAGCAGCGTTGCAGCGGGAGATTTCGGAGAGACCCAGTACTTC. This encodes CASSVAAGDFGETQYF.